The 20 T cell receptor beta chains in this list originate from one sample, sequenced in a study of blood T cell repertoires in COVID-19. Only in-frame clones appear in the TCRdb table, and some are missing; sequencing was by immunoSEQ multiplex PCR. The data show tens of thousands of clones, 84% seen once. Sequencing was performed on peripheral blood. The receptors derive from a man in his sixties with COVID-19, enrolled during active disease.

The chain joins TRBV18 to TRBJ1-4; 8 bases map to TRBD1. The V gene's germline CDR1 is KGHSH and CDR2 LQKENI. This CDR3 has 15 residues. V trimming: 3 bases; J trimming: 8 bases; junction bases outside the gene matches: 8. The DNA for the CDR3 is TGTGCCAGCTCACCTGCAGGGGGCATCGGGGAAAAACTGTTTTTT. Translating gives CASSPAGGIGEKLFF.

This clone was observed at least ten times. The chain recombines TRBV19 with TRBJ2-2, with TRBD2 identical over 8 bases. With 5 bases clipped from V and 6 bases from J, the junction kept 2 bases outside the gene matches. Germline CDR1 is LNHDA and CDR2 is SQIVND (reference sequence). This CDR3 is 13 amino acids long. This CDR3 is CASSRGGSGELFF. CDR3 nucleotide sequence: TGTGCCAGTAGTCGGGGGGGATCCGGGGAGCTGTTTTTT.

The CDR3 spells CASMGQITEAFF. The DNA of the CDR3 is TGCGCCAGCATGGGACAGATCACTGAAGCTTTCTTT. The genes are TRBV10-2 and TRBJ1-1; 7 bases are shared with TRBD1. The CDR3 runs 12 residues. Germline loops: CDR1 WSHSY, CDR2 SAAADI. V shed 7 bases and J 4 bases; nucleotides not matched to a gene: 3.

This clone appeared a few times. The V and J genes are TRBV12-5 and TRBJ1-2; D gene uncertain. Trimming removed 7 bases at V and 4 bases at J, with 13 bases between. Germline CDR1 reads LGHNT; CDR2 reads FRNRAP. CDR3 length: 13 amino acids. The CDR3 loop is CASAPPASYGYTF. The DNA for the CDR3 is TGTGCTAGTGCCCCCCCAGCGAGCTATGGCTACACCTTC.

The chain employs TRBV5-1 and TRBJ2-5; the D gene is possibly TRBD1 (5 bases). There are 14 residues in the CDR3. V dropped 0 bases and J dropped 4 bases, with 10 bases sitting between them. Germline V gene data show CDR1 as SGHRS and CDR2 as YFSETQ. In nucleotides, the CDR3 is TGCGCCAGCAGCTTGGCTGAAGGGGCAGAGACCCAGTACTTC. Its translation is CASSLAEGAETQYF.

J is TRBJ2-1 and V is TRBV7-9; D may be TRBD1 (5 bases). The CDR3 runs to 16 residues. CDR1 and CDR2 (germline): SEHNR, FQNEAQ (reference sequence). V was pared by 3 bases and J by 3 bases, with 15 bases between. CDR3 sequence (DNA): TGTGCCAGCAGCTTTGTCCCCTCCAGGGTCTACAATGAGCAGTTCTTC. Amino acids: CASSFVPSRVYNEQFF.

Here the CDR3 DNA reads TGTGCCAGCAGCTCACTAGCGGGAGGGGTAGATACGCAGTATTTT. Amino acid sequence: CASSSLAGGVDTQYF. The chain couples TRBV7-6 to TRBJ2-3; 13 bases map to TRBD2. Germline CDR1 SGHVS, CDR2 FNYEAQ. The length of the CDR3 is 15 residues. The trim removed 4 bases at V and 5 bases at J, leaving 3 bases unmatched.

The chain employs TRBV29-1 and TRBJ1-1, with 7 bases that match TRBD1. The CDR3 runs 14 residues. Germline V gives CDR1 SQVTM, CDR2 ANQGSEA. V lost 4 bases and J lost 4; bases outside the gene matches: 9. The CDR3 sequence is CSVARQGGFTEAFF. The CDR3 DNA reads TGCAGCGTTGCGCGACAGGGTGGCTTCACTGAAGCTTTCTTT. Full variable domain (missing parts from reference TRBV29-1 and TRBJ1-1): SAVISQKPSRDICQRGTSLTIQCQVDSQVTMMFWYRQQPGQSLTLIATANQGSEATYESGFVIDKFPISRPNLTFSTLTVSNMSPEDSSIYLCSVARQGGFTEAFFGQGTRLTVV.

The chain recombines TRBV9 with TRBJ1-1, with a tentative D call TRBD1 (6 bases). CDR3 size: 15 residues. V shed 0 bases and J shed 2 bases, with 11 bases lying between them. Germline CDR1 SGDLS, CDR2 YYNGEE. CDR3 sequence reads: CASSVVPGANTEAFF. For the CDR3, the DNA is TGTGCCAGCAGCGTAGTCCCAGGGGCAAACACTGAAGCTTTCTTT.

There are a few counts of this clone. The V gene is TRBV25-1, the J gene TRBJ1-2; possibly TRBD1 for D (6 bases). The germline V gene encodes CDR1 MGHDK and CDR2 SYGVNS. The CDR3 is 12 amino acids. Deletions cut 4 bases from V and 12 bases from J, with 15 bases between. The CDR3 sequence is CASSAGTTIHTF. The CDR3 DNA reads as TGTGCCAGCAGTGCCGGGACAACTATACACACCTTC.

The rearrangement links TRBV4-1 to TRBJ2-3; 9 bases match TRBD1. The CDR3 is made up of 14 amino acids. V trimming: 5 bases; J trimming: 3 bases; junction bases outside the gene matches: 3. Looked up from germline, CDR1 is MGHRA and CDR2 is YSYEKL. The CDR3 here is CASSGTGRTDTQYF. The CDR3 bases are TGCGCCAGCAGCGGGACAGGGAGGACAGATACGCAGTATTTT.

In its sample, this clone was seen a few times. The chain combines TRBV12-3 or TRBV12-4 with TRBJ1-2; D not certain. The CDR3 totals 12 residues. Trimming left V 0 bases short and J 7 bases short, with 6 bases between. The CDR3 reads CASSLAGSGYTF. CDR3 nucleotide sequence: TGTGCCAGCAGTTTAGCTGGGAGTGGCTACACCTTC.

The chain links TRBV19 to TRBJ1-5; the D is unclear. Trimming removed 11 bases at V and 1 base at J, with 9 bases between. Germline CDR1 LNHDA, CDR2 SQIVND (reference sequence). The CDR3 covers 12 residues. In DNA, the CDR3 is TGTGCCGGCCCTAGAAGCAATCAGCCCCAGCATTTT. Protein: CAGPRSNQPQHF.

J is TRBJ1-4 and V is TRBV5-1, with D unclear. There are 17 residues in the CDR3. Germline assignment: CDR1 SGHRS and CDR2 YFSETQ. The V and J ends lost 0 bases and 5 bases respectively, with 17 bases between them. The CDR3 here is CASSLARGATGNEKLFF. In nucleotides, the CDR3 is TGCGCCAGCAGCTTGGCCCGGGGAGCGACGGGGAATGAAAAACTGTTTTTT.

The V call is TRBV3-1 (or the pseudogene TRBV3-2), the J call TRBJ2-1, with 9 bases that match TRBD1. The V and J ends lost 0 bases and 4 bases, in that order; junction bases with no gene match: 1. This CDR3 has 15 residues. Germline V lookup: CDR1 LGHDT, CDR2 YNNKEL (reference sequence). The CDR3 nucleotides read TGTGCCAGCAGCCAAGAAGGACAGGGGTACAATGAGCAGTTCTTC. Translated, it gives CASSQEGQGYNEQFF.

The table lists this clone with a few counts. The chain employs TRBV15 and TRBJ2-2; 7 bases align to TRBD2. Trimming at V came to 0 bases and at J to 5 bases, leaving 12 bases not matched to a gene. The CDR3 runs 18 residues. CDR1 is LNHNV and CDR2 is YYDKDF in the germline V gene (reference sequence). The CDR3 DNA follows: TGTGCCACCAGCAGAGAGAGGCCCTTTACGCGGGAGACCGGGGAGCTGTTTTTT. This codes for CATSRERPFTRETGELFF.

The chain uses TRBV3-1 (or the pseudogene TRBV3-2) and TRBJ2-1, with 7 bases lining up with TRBD1. Unmatched junction bases numbered 8, after V lost 6 bases and J lost 0 bases. Germline loops: CDR1 LGHDT, CDR2 YNNKEL (reference sequence). The CDR3 loop spans 16 amino acids. The CDR3 sequence is CASRPYRDSSYNEQFF. The CDR3 region has the DNA TGTGCCAGCAGGCCATACCGGGACAGCTCCTACAATGAGCAGTTCTTC.

The genes are TRBV5-6 and TRBJ2-7; 9 bases match TRBD2. This CDR3 is built from 15 residues. The V gene end was trimmed by 0 bases and the J gene end by 0 bases; junction bases not matched to a gene: 1. CDR1 is SGHDT, CDR2 YYEEEE, per germline. The CDR3 protein is CASSLVAGDSYEQYF. Here the CDR3 DNA reads TGTGCCAGCAGCTTGGTAGCGGGGGACTCCTACGAGCAGTACTTC.

The chain combines TRBV6-5 with TRBJ2-7, with 12 bases fitting TRBD2. Germline CDR1 reads MNHEY; CDR2 reads SVGAGI. Unmatched junction bases numbered 4, after V lost 9 bases and J lost 4 bases. CDR3 length: 13 amino acids. This CDR3 is CASRTSGNYEQYF. The CDR3 DNA sequence: TGTGCCAGTCGGACTAGCGGGAATTACGAGCAGTACTTC.

There are a few counts of this clone. The CDR3: CASSKGQGGSYNEQFF. The DNA of the CDR3 is TGTGCCAGCAGTAAAGGACAGGGGGGTAGCTACAATGAGCAGTTCTTC. The chain employs TRBV7-6 and TRBJ2-1, with 10 positions matching TRBD1. Germline V gene sequence: CDR1 SGHVS, CDR2 FNYEAQ. V shed 6 bases and J 3 bases; nucleotides not matched to a gene: 8. The CDR3 is made up of 16 amino acids.